This is a list of T cell receptor beta chains from one sample in a study of blood T cell repertoires in COVID-19. TCRdb's copy holds only in-frame clones and misses some; the assay was immunoSEQ multiplex PCR. Among fewer than 250,000 clones listed, 80% to 90% were seen once. What was sequenced was PBMCs or T cells enriched from blood (not recorded which). These receptors were collected from a woman between 45 and 60 years old who had been exposed to COVID-19. Each CDR3 is given with its conserved first and last residue. Fields, in order: CDR3 length, V gene, clone size, J gene, D gene, CDR3 protein, CDR3 DNA. The D gene is left open where the match is weak. Only part of the rows carry a size: once, few, many, or a class if the clone is expanded.

len: 15; v_gene: TRBV11-2; abundance: .; j_gene: TRBJ2-3; d_gene: TRBD2; CDR3aa: CASSSSGGRGDTQYF; CDR3nt: TGTGCCAGCAGCTCCAGCGGGGGTCGGGGGGATACGCAGTATTTT
len: 14; v_gene: TRBV19; abundance: .; j_gene: TRBJ1-5; d_gene: TRBD1; CDR3aa: CASSRTGVNQPQHF; CDR3nt: TGTGCCAGTAGCCGGACAGGGGTCAATCAGCCCCAGCATTTT
len: 13; v_gene: TRBV11-2; abundance: .; j_gene: TRBJ2-3; d_gene: TRBD2; CDR3aa: CASSLALAGTLYF; CDR3nt: TGTGCCAGCAGCTTGGCGCTAGCGGGGACGCTGTATTTT
len: 13; v_gene: TRBV3-1/TRBV3-2; abundance: .; j_gene: TRBJ1-3; d_gene: .; CDR3aa: CASSQAGVHTIYF; CDR3nt: TGTGCCAGCAGCCAAGCAGGGGTCCACACCATATATTTT
len: 13; v_gene: TRBV3-1/TRBV3-2; abundance: .; j_gene: TRBJ1-5; d_gene: .; CDR3aa: CASSRTSNQPQHF; CDR3nt: TGTGCCAGCAGTCGGACAAGCAATCAGCCCCAGCATTTT
len: 14; v_gene: TRBV19; abundance: once; j_gene: TRBJ1-1; d_gene: TRBD1; CDR3aa: CASSFDRGNTEAFF; CDR3nt: TGTGCCAGTAGTTTCGACAGGGGGAACACTGAAGCTTTCTTT
len: 15; v_gene: TRBV15; abundance: .; j_gene: TRBJ2-7; d_gene: TRBD2; CDR3aa: CATSTGTSETYEQYF; CDR3nt: TGTGCCACCAGCACCGGGACTAGCGAGACCTACGAGCAGTACTTC
len: 15; v_gene: TRBV3-1/TRBV3-2; abundance: .; j_gene: TRBJ1-1; d_gene: .; CDR3aa: CASSLNGVLNTEAFF; CDR3nt: TGTGCCAGCAGCCTCAATGGAGTTTTGAACACTGAAGCTTTCTTT
len: 17; v_gene: TRBV7-9; abundance: .; j_gene: TRBJ1-1; d_gene: TRBD1; CDR3aa: CASTPMGNRGENTEAFF; CDR3nt: TGTGCCAGCACCCCTATGGGGAACAGGGGGGAGAACACTGAAGCTTTCTTT
len: 15; v_gene: TRBV7-9; abundance: .; j_gene: TRBJ2-2; d_gene: .; CDR3aa: CASSLPDISTGELFF; CDR3nt: TGTGCCAGCAGCCTCCCGGACATATCCACCGGGGAGCTGTTTTTT
len: 16; v_gene: TRBV4-1; abundance: .; j_gene: TRBJ2-1; d_gene: .; CDR3aa: CASSQAVGAHYNEQFF; CDR3nt: TGCGCCAGCAGCCAAGCTGTGGGGGCTCACTACAATGAGCAGTTCTTC
len: 14; v_gene: TRBV27; abundance: .; j_gene: TRBJ2-1; d_gene: .; CDR3aa: CASHSGTLRHEQFF; CDR3nt: TGTGCCAGTCACTCCGGGACATTGAGGCATGAGCAGTTCTTC
len: 15; v_gene: TRBV2; abundance: few; j_gene: TRBJ1-2; d_gene: TRBD1; CDR3aa: CAIDMNRGDDYGYTF; CDR3nt: TGTGCCATCGATATGAACAGGGGGGATGACTATGGCTACACCTTC
len: 14; v_gene: TRBV25-1; abundance: few; j_gene: TRBJ1-4; d_gene: TRBD1; CDR3aa: CASRGQGAVEKLFF; CDR3nt: TGTGCCAGCAGAGGACAGGGGGCTGTTGAAAAACTGTTTTTT
len: 15; v_gene: TRBV24-1; abundance: .; j_gene: TRBJ2-3; d_gene: TRBD1; CDR3aa: CATSRQGEPTDTQYF; CDR3nt: TGTGCCACCAGCCGACAGGGGGAACCCACAGATACGCAGTATTTT